The clone carrying this T cell receptor beta chain was counted a single time. Its matching antigen is unknown. The source of the sample is a study of OX40 agonist ivuxolimab in advanced cancers. Study details: Patients enrolled in dose escalation were diagnosed with hepatocellular carcinoma, melanoma, renal cell or head and neck cancer. Study results and caveats: With doses of 0.1 to 3.0 mg/kg, CD4+ and CD8+ blood T cells had undergone clonal expansion by week 6. On average, a greater number of expanded clones characterised CD8+ T cells relative to CD4+. The 0.1-3.0 mg/kg partial responders had among the lowest clonal expansion.

Unmatched junction bases numbered 6, after V lost 4 bases and J lost 6 bases. This CDR3 has 14 amino acids. Germline CDR1 is SGHAT and CDR2 is FQNNGV. Sequencing used immunoSEQ multiplex PCR; TCRdb keeps in-frame clones, though not all of them. The table includes 45,000 to 50,000 clones, 80% to 85% detected once. The sequence was collected from an adult with an advanced solid tumor such as melanoma, head and neck, liver or kidney cancer. This rearrangement joins TRBV11-2 to TRBJ1-1; the match to TRBD1 covers 9 bases. Specimen: CD4+ or CD8+ T cells sorted from blood, collected in a trial of the OX40 agonist ivuxolimab. CDR3 loop: CASSSQQGASEAFF. CDR3 DNA sequence: TGTGCCAGCAGCTCGCAACAGGGGGCCTCTGAAGCTTTCTTT.